This T cell receptor (beta chain) appears in the sequencing data of a study of identifying expanded T cells in peripheral blood. J was trimmed by 1 base and V by 3 bases; bases with no gene match: 5. The CDR3 length is 17 residues. Germline V CDR1 and CDR2: SGHTA, FQGNSA. The assay was immunoSEQ multiplex PCR, and TCRdb's table has in-frame clones only and misses some. Altogether about 100,000 clones are present, 80% to 90% being singletons, with the ten largest covering just over 5.5%. Collection occurred without any documented infections or immune events in donors. This clone was observed a handful of times. What it binds is not known. Study-wide points: Across healthy donors, higher total template counts meant significantly greater approximately two-week count variance. Over approximately two and four weeks, about 15 and 19 clones changed, versus 1.2 between replicates.

The receptor comes from a person between 18 and 75 years old in good health. The chain carries TRBV7-2 and TRBJ2-1, with TRBD2 identical over 11 bases. Sequencing input: blood. Here the CDR3 reads CASSFASGRSSYNEQFF. The CDR3 bases are TGTGCCAGCAGCTTTGCTAGCGGGAGGTCATCCTACAATGAGCAGTTCTTC. The complete variable domain, with remaining parts taken from reference TRBV7-2 and TRBJ2-1, reads GAGVSQSPSNKVTEKGKDVELRCDPISGHTALYWYRQSLGQGLEFLIYFQGNSAPDKSGLPSDRFSAERTGGSVSTLTIQRTQQEDSAVYLCASSFASGRSSYNEQFFGPGTRLTVL.